This T cell receptor beta chain was observed in a study of circulating and synovial CD4+ cells in juvenile arthritis. Study conclusions and caveats: Circulating pathogenic-like lymphocytes shared a substantially higher fraction of CDR3 sequences with synovium than bulk blood. CPL versus bulk CD4 samples: T cell genome counts differed by at least an order of magnitude. Some such blood samples were as oligoclonal as synovium.

Generated by immunoSEQ multiplex PCR, the TCRdb table keeps only in-frame clones and is missing some. The sample lists about 4,000 clones; around 83% were seen once. Donors were patients with active juvenile idiopathic arthritis. Germline CDR1 reads SGHDT; CDR2 reads YYEEEE. This CDR3 region has 14 residues. The V end was cut by 0 bases, the J end by 2 bases, with 7 bases between. Concerning this clone itself: The antigen remains undetermined.

This chain joins TRBV5-6 and TRBJ2-3, with D perhaps matching TRBD2 (5 bases). The source of this sequence is a human donor with juvenile idiopathic arthritis. The sequencing input was CD4+ T cells from synovial fluid. CDR3: CASSLVANTDTQYF. The CDR3 DNA is TGTGCCAGCAGCTTGGTAGCGAACACAGATACGCAGTATTTT.